This T cell receptor beta chain was identified in a study of PD-1 blockade in classical Hodgkin lymphoma (TCRdb year 2020). About the full investigation: Nivolumab dosing was 3 mg/kg intravenously every 2 weeks, continuing until either disease progression or unacceptable toxicity. The study used CyTOF and TCR beta sequencing to define a peripheral blood immune signature of response to PD-1 blockade in classical Hodgkin lymphoma. Beyond this particular receptor, the publication reports: The study covered only a single clinical trial cohort, and the causes of the repertoire differences, possibly disease activity or prior therapy, were still not defined. Patients starting nivolumab less than 1 year after ASCT had lower diversity and were excluded from later analyses to avoid confounding by immune reconstitution. Baseline TCR diversity was reported to be lower in newly diagnosed patients than in healthy donors and to be lower still in relapsed/refractory patients. A significant rise by C4D1 was seen in CD4+ but not CD8+ TCR diversity (p=0.0027 vs p=0.16), with the rise being most apparent in complete responders (p=0.02). Trial patients with a complete response had baseline diversity similar to that of newly diagnosed patients, while partial responders and progressors had significantly lower diversity.

V drops 3 bases and J drops 10 bases, leaving 13 bases in between. The CDR1 and CDR2 encoded by the germline V gene are SGHTA and FQGTGA. Counted from cysteine to phenylalanine, this CDR3 has 13 amino acids. Only the CDR3 portion is preserved as DNA: 39 bases, with reading frame beginning at the first base. The time point label corresponds to: cycle 1 day 1 (C1D1), immediately before nivolumab initiation. Relapse after autologous stem cell transplantation had occurred in all trial patients, and cohorts A, B and C were distinguished by prior brentuximab vedotin exposure. A total of approximately 51 patients with relapsed/refractory classical Hodgkin lymphoma made up the trial cohort, and each patient's best overall response was complete response, partial response or progressive disease. Single-agent nivolumab was administered to trial patients in the multi-cohort phase II CheckMate 205 trial. An independent review committee assessed best overall response by applying the 2007 International Working Group response criteria. Trial PBMCs were collected just before the start of nivolumab (C1D1) and during therapy at cycle 2 day 1 and cycle 4 day 1. Peripheral blood was collected in 8 mL Vacutainer Cell Preparation Tubes, from which PBMCs were isolated by centrifugation and then cryopreserved.

Genomic DNA was extracted with the Qiagen DNeasy kit from unsorted PBMCs and from negatively selected CD4+ and CD8+ fractions. Amplification of TCR beta CDR3 regions was done by immunoSEQ multiplex PCR with primers that anneal to V and J segments. A synthetic immune receptor repertoire was used to minimize amplification bias, and any remaining bias was removed computationally after sequencing. As for the original processing: Repertoire diversity was quantified as the Shannon entropy index using custom Python scripts. Unsorted, CD4+ and CD8+ repertoires were analyzed separately, except for combined analyses in which CD4+ and CD8+ sequences were merged in silico. Clonal expansion was defined as a frequency increase of at least 2-fold after treatment compared with C1D1, and clones undetected at baseline were assigned a pseudocount of 0.5. Clones with 0 or 1 copy at C1D1 were defined as singleton clones, while clones with 2 or more copies were defined as non-singleton clones. By matching protein sequences in sorted samples from the same patient, clones expanded in unsorted samples were annotated as CD4+, CD8+ or unknown. Wilcoxon tests on paired samples were used to test changes in diversity from C1D1 to C4D1. In its TCRdb copy, this immuneACCESS table keeps in-frame sequences only and misses some clones. Where compared with another copy, unresolved V genes explain less than half of these, and the others have no known cause. V, J and clone size are taken as reported in that table, and D and trimming were inferred from the DNA itself. The table for this sample lists under 65,000 clones; 80% to 90% of them were counted only once. The ten largest account for roughly 15% of the sample.

As concerns this clone: The antigen it recognizes is unknown. No base quality values were provided; no much bigger clone lies one nucleotide off.

The chain joins TRBV7-3 to TRBJ2-1, with the D gene too uncertain to name. The sequence was obtained from a human donor with classical Hodgkin lymphoma. Sample: peripheral blood mononuclear cells (PBMCs), taken at baseline. The DNA reads TGTGCCAGCAGCTTCTCCGAAGGGTACGAGCAGTTCTTC. The resulting protein is CASSFSEGYEQFF.